Sequencing of this T cell receptor (beta chain) was carried out in a study of T cell responses to AZD1222 COVID-19 vaccine. Study-level results: Sampling captured repertoires only after the peak T cell response.

Turning to this clone: Its specificity is not known.

The CDR3 sequence is 16 residues long. CDR1 and CDR2 from the germline V gene are LNHDA and SQIVND (reference sequence). V lost 3 bases to trimming and J lost 0 bases; unmatched junction nucleotides: 5. Sequencing was performed with immunoSEQ multiplex PCR; in TCRdb, only in-frame clones are kept and a portion is missing. The sample lists approximately 170,000 clones; around 94% were seen once. Material: peripheral blood, obtained 28 days after the second AZD1222 dose. The chain has TRBV19 and TRBJ2-1, with 7 bases lining up with TRBD2. This clonotype was obtained from an adult who received the AZD1222 COVID-19 vaccine. CDR3 region: CASSIQAGRSYNEQFF. CDR3 coding DNA: TGTGCCAGTAGTATCCAAGCGGGACGCTCCTACAATGAGCAGTTCTTC.